A selection of T cell receptor beta chains follows, all from one sample in a study of radiotherapy plus CTLA-4 blockade in lung cancer. Repertoires were generated with immunoSEQ multiplex PCR, while TCRdb's copy carries only in-frame clones and drops some. The sample includes 50,000 to 65,000 clones, approximately 84% seen only once; the top ten take less than 7.5%. This specimen was peripheral blood, taken from a patient treated with radiotherapy plus ipilimumab. Receptors were obtained from a human donor with non-small cell lung cancer whose response to radiotherapy plus ipilimumab could not be evaluated. CDR3s include the opening cysteine and the closing phenylalanine or tryptophan. The D gene is left open where the match is weak. Size values are once, few and many counts, or a class for expanded clones, and some rows have none.

d_call,clone_size,j_call,v_call,cdr3_nt,cdr3_aa
TRBD2,-,TRBJ2-3,TRBV9,TGTGCCAGCTCGAGGAGCGGGACTACAGATACGCAGTATTTT,CASSRSGTTDTQYF
TRBD1,-,TRBJ1-2,TRBV18,TGTGCCAGCGGGACAGGCCAAGCTAACTATGGCTACACCTTC,CASGTGQANYGYTF
TRBD1,-,TRBJ1-2,TRBV19,TGTGCTTCGGAGGGGGCGAGTGGCTACACCTTC,CASEGASGYTF
TRBD1,-,TRBJ2-1,TRBV19,TGTGCCAGTAGTATAACAGGGGGCTACAATGAGCAGTTCTTC,CASSITGGYNEQFF
TRBD2,-,TRBJ2-3,TRBV7-2,TGTGCCAGCCGGACTAGCGGTGGGGCAGATACGCAGTATTTT,CASRTSGGADTQYF
TRBD2,once,TRBJ2-1,TRBV9,TGTGCCAGCAGCGGGAGAGCTAGCGGGGGGCCGGCTGTGGGCAATGAGCAGTTCTTC,CASSGRASGGPAVGNEQFF
TRBD1,-,TRBJ2-3,TRBV14,TGTGCCAGCAGCCAAGGATCCCTTAGACAGGGGAATACGCAGTATTTT,CASSQGSLRQGNTQYF
-,-,TRBJ1-1,TRBV19,TGTGCCAGTAGTATAGGATACTTCGGAGGAGGTGTGAACACTGAAGCTTTCTTT,CASSIGYFGGGVNTEAFF
TRBD2,-,TRBJ2-3,TRBV5-4,TGTGCCAGCAGCCCCTACACTAGCGGGGGTTTGGATAGCACAGATACGCAGTATTTT,CASSPYTSGGLDSTDTQYF
-,-,TRBJ2-7,TRBV6-1,TGTGCCAGCAGAGCCCCCACCAGGTACTCCTACGAGCAGTACTTC,CASRAPTRYSYEQYF